This T cell receptor beta chain appears in the sequencing data of a study of blood T cell repertoires in COVID-19. The overall study: T cells, B-cell-depleted T cells, or PBMCs provided the cDNA or gDNA that served as material.

Authors' processing steps: Researchers report that nucleated cell counts were estimated from reference gene primer amplification. This table comes from immunoSEQ multiplex PCR, and its TCRdb copy is limited to in-frame clones, with some not included. That table is the source of V, J and clone size, and D and trimming were worked out from the DNA. The sample includes 200,000 to 250,000 clones, about 87% of them seen just once. CDR3 length: 16 residues. V shed 1 base and J 4 bases; nucleotides not matched to a gene: 6. The germline gives CDR1 SGHNT, CDR2 YYREEE (reference sequence). The Seattle site enrolled patients during active infection and followed them longitudinally.

This sequence joins TRBV5-4 and TRBJ1-2, with 11 bases identical to TRBD1. Sequencing input: peripheral blood. The clonotype originates from a young man with COVID-19, enrolled during active disease. The CDR3 spells CASSLPDRGRTYGYTF. CDR3 DNA sequence: TGTGCCAGCAGCTTGCCGGACAGGGGGCGTACCTATGGCTACACCTTC.